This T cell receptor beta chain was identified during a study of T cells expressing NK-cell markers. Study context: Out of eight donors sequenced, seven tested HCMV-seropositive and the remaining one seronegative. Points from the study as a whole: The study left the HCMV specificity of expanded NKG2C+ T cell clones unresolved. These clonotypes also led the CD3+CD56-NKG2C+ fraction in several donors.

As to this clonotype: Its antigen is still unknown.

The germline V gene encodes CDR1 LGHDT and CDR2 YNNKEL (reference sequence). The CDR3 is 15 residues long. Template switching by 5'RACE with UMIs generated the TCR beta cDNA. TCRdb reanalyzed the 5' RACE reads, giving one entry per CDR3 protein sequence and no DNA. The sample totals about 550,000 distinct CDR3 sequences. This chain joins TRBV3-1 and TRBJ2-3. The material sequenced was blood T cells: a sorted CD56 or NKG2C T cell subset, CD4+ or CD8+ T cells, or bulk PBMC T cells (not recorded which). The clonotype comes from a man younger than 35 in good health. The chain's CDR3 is CASSQDPSSTDTQYF.